A selection of T cell receptor beta chains follows, all from one sample in a study of blood T cells in healthy people across ages. TCRdb called the 5' RACE reads again in MiXCR, with one record for every CDR3 protein. Altogether hundreds of thousands of distinct CDR3 sequences are present, 45% to 70% being singletons, with the ten largest covering about 26%. Input material: blood. These TCRs come from a man aged 40-55 years in good health. Both conserved end residues are part of each CDR3.

CDR3aa	v_gene	j_gene
CASRNLWASNYGYTF	TRBV21-1	TRBJ1-2
CASSEWRSYDQYF	TRBV6-1	TRBJ2-7
CASSPLRGEAFF	TRBV4-3	TRBJ1-1
CASSFAEPQHF	TRBV12-3/TRBV12-4	TRBJ1-5
CASSQVGTGGSTYEQYF	TRBV4-1	TRBJ2-7
CASSQDYSTQETQYF	TRBV4-2	TRBJ2-5
CASRERAEAFF	TRBV5-1	TRBJ1-1
CATSKGGSGQETQYF	TRBV24-1	TRBJ2-5
CSVEDRSAYEQYF	TRBV29-1	TRBJ2-7
CASSFLLQGANYGYTF	TRBV6-5	TRBJ1-2
CASGPLNAGELFF	TRBV7-2	TRBJ2-2
CASKGYGYEQYF	TRBV5-1	TRBJ2-7
CASSFTGTGAYNEQFF	TRBV12-3/TRBV12-4	TRBJ2-1
CASSEAGFTDTQYF	TRBV2	TRBJ2-3
CASSQQGAGQPQHF	TRBV27	TRBJ1-5
CASSYKDRQDYGYTF	TRBV6-6	TRBJ1-2
CSVVSQGLTEAFF	TRBV29-1	TRBJ1-1
CASSVDGTGTLHF	TRBV11-3	TRBJ1-6
CASSSITSGGIILAKNIQYF	TRBV13	TRBJ2-4
CSADGTTPSDTQYF	TRBV20-1	TRBJ2-3
CASASQGASYYGYTF	TRBV6-5	TRBJ1-2
CASSQGNGEQYF	TRBV11-2	TRBJ2-7
CASSPPIILSFTEQFF	TRBV6-5	TRBJ2-1
CSALDRHGYTF	TRBV20-1	TRBJ1-2
CASSGGRGIYEQYF	TRBV5-5	NA
CASSQDLRANEKLFF	TRBV3-1	TRBJ1-4
CASSFPPYEQYF	TRBV7-2	TRBJ2-7
CASSISHLGSGANVLTF	TRBV11-2	TRBJ2-6
CASSEVSGDPQYF	TRBV6-1	TRBJ2-3
CASSEGESRSDTQYF	TRBV6-1	TRBJ2-3
CASSWGRTGVTQETQYF	TRBV5-1	TRBJ2-5
CASSIGIGTKVRDTQYF	TRBV19	TRBJ2-3